The 27 T cell receptor beta chains presented below share a single source sample, sequenced in a study of T-cell reconstitution after alpha-beta-depleted transplantation in children. It was with unique molecular identifiers that the TCRbeta library was prepared. MiXCR, run by TCRdb on the PCR reads, gives a single entry per CDR3 protein. The sample carries hundreds of thousands of distinct CDR3 sequences, around 17% recorded once. Material: PBMCs, mostly from graft donor cells, obtained 360 days after TCRalphabeta/CD19-depleted stem cell transplant. The receptors were gathered from a male patient aged 5 to 17 who had a stem cell transplant for acute lymphoblastic leukemia, so the T cells may come from the graft donor.

This clonotype was counted many times. The chain recombines TRBV24-1 with TRBJ2-2; TRBD2 matches 9 bases. CDR3 size: 15 residues. With V trimmed by 0 bases and J by 5 bases, 0 bases remained unmatched. CDR1 and CDR2 from the germline V gene are KGHDR and SFDVKD. CDR3: CATSDLLAGTGELFF. The CDR3, as DNA: TGTGCCACCAGTGATTTGCTAGCGGGGACCGGGGAGCTGTTTTTT.

This clonotype came up once. The rearrangement joins TRBV12-3 or TRBV12-4 to TRBJ2-7, with 14 positions matching TRBD2. Trimming took 5 bases from V and 4 from J; bases not matched to a gene: 13. This CDR3 comprises 18 residues. This CDR3 reads CASSHPGGLAGVGYEQYF. CDR3 in DNA: TGTGCCAGCAGTCACCCAGGGGGACTAGCGGGAGTTGGGTACGAGCAGTACTTC.

V and J are TRBV24-1 and TRBJ2-1; 9 bases line up with TRBD1. The trim removed 4 bases at V and 2 bases at J, leaving 11 bases unmatched. The CDR3 consists of 18 residues. Looked up from germline, CDR1 is KGHDR and CDR2 is SFDVKD. The CDR3 sequence is CATSEWIKQGATYNEQFF. CDR3 bases: TGTGCCACCAGTGAATGGATAAAACAGGGGGCCACCTACAATGAGCAGTTCTTC.

The V and J genes are TRBV3-1 and TRBJ2-7; D perhaps matches TRBD2 (6 bases). Trimming took off 4 bases at V and 0 bases at J, with 16 bases between the two ends. The CDR3 loop spans 16 amino acids. Germline lookup yields CDR1 LGHDT and CDR2 YNNKEL (reference sequence). The CDR3 sequence: CASSRNPGLYSYEQYF. In DNA form, the CDR3 reads TGTGCCAGCAGCCGGAACCCGGGACTTTACTCCTACGAGCAGTACTTC.

This chain joins TRBV12-3 or TRBV12-4 and TRBJ2-5; 10 bases agree with TRBD2. This CDR3 comprises 12 residues. J lost 5 bases, V lost 11 bases, and 5 bases had no gene match. The CDR3 loop reads CAVSGRMETQYF. The CDR3 DNA reads as TGTGCCGTTAGCGGGAGGATGGAGACCCAGTACTTC.

A few counts support this clonotype. The rearrangement joins TRBV11-2 to TRBJ2-7; D is perhaps TRBD1 or TRBD2 (6 bases each). This CDR3 is 17 amino acids long. Between the trimmed V and J ends, which lost 0 bases and 2 bases, there was a span of 17 bases. Germline V CDR1 and CDR2: SGHAT, FQNNGV. Here the CDR3 DNA reads TGTGCCAGCAGCTTAGATTTATTGCGGGACACTACCTACGAGCAGTACTTC. This translates into CASSLDLLRDTTYEQYF.

This clonotype has a handful of counts. The chain uses TRBV14 and TRBJ2-4, with D perhaps TRBD1 or TRBD2 (5 bases each). Germline V gene lookup returns CDR1 SGHDN and CDR2 FVKESK. V lost 0 bases and J 2 bases, leaving 14 bases between the germline ends. CDR3 length equals 17 residues. CDR3 region: CASSQDFLVGPKNIQYF. CDR3 DNA: TGTGCCAGCAGCCAAGATTTTCTGGTGGGACCCAAAAACATTCAGTACTTC.

The gene calls are TRBV20-1 and TRBJ1-2; D remains unclear. V was shortened by 1 base and J by 1 base, with 10 bases between the two germline ends. Germline V CDR1 and CDR2: DFQATT, SNEGSKA (reference sequence). The CDR3 has 14 amino acids. CDR3 residues: CSARGSDRNYGYTF. The CDR3 DNA sequence: TGCAGTGCTAGAGGTAGTGACCGTAACTATGGCTACACCTTC.

This clonotype was counted between two and nine times. The chain carries TRBV24-1 and TRBJ2-2; 10 positions agree with TRBD1. Germline V gives CDR1 KGHDR, CDR2 SFDVKD. CDR3 size: 16 residues. V was pared by 7 bases and J by 4 bases, with 8 bases of the junction left unmatched. The CDR3, as DNA: TGTGCCACCAGCCCACGGGGACAGGGGCCCACCGGGGAGCTGTTTTTT. It codes for CATSPRGQGPTGELFF.

This clonotype was seen only a few times. The genes are TRBV6-1 and TRBJ2-7; D not certain. This CDR3 comprises 13 residues. V was pared by 7 bases and J by 2 bases, with 12 bases between. Germline V gene lookup returns CDR1 MNHNS and CDR2 SASEGT. The CDR3 sequence is CASMSPAAYEQYF. In nucleotides, the CDR3 is TGTGCCAGCATGTCGCCGGCAGCCTACGAGCAGTACTTC.

This clonotype was detected ten times or more. This chain links TRBV29-1 with TRBJ2-2; 7 bases line up with TRBD2. V lost 7 bases, J lost 6 bases, and 5 bases stayed unmatched. The CDR3 is made up of 12 amino acids. Germline V gene lookup returns CDR1 SQVTM and CDR2 ANQGSEA. CDR3 DNA sequence: TGCAGCGCGGGGGACTACTCCGGGGAGCTGTTTTTT. Its translation: CSAGDYSGELFF.

The rearrangement joins TRBV12-3 or TRBV12-4 to TRBJ2-3, with 9 bases fitting TRBD2. V lost 7 bases and J lost 0; bases outside the gene matches: 8. The CDR3 spans 16 residues. Written as DNA, the CDR3 is TGTGCCAGCACCTTCATAGCGGGAGTTAGCACAGATACGCAGTATTTT. Amino acid sequence: CASTFIAGVSTDTQYF.

This clonotype appeared a few times. The V call is TRBV10-3, the J call TRBJ2-7; 14 bases fit TRBD2. The germline gives CDR1 ENHRY, CDR2 SYGVKD. This CDR3 comprises 15 residues. The CDR3 region has the DNA TGTGTCTCAAGGGGACTAGCGGGGGCCTCCTACGAGCAGTACTTC. Protein product: CVSRGLAGASYEQYF.

This clonotype occurred a few times. The gene calls are TRBV29-1 and TRBJ2-1, with 9 bases fitting TRBD2. This CDR3 has 13 residues. Trimming cost V 7 bases and J 8 bases; bases outside gene matches: 9. Germline V gene lookup returns CDR1 SQVTM and CDR2 ANQGSEA. The CDR3 DNA follows: TGCAGCGCCTTAGCGGGAGTAAGCGATGAGCAGTTCTTC. Its protein is CSALAGVSDEQFF.

The rearrangement links TRBV20-1 to TRBJ1-6; D remains ambiguous. With 3 bases removed from V and 7 bases from J, the gap between germline ends came to 19 bases. The germline V gene has CDR1 DFQATT and CDR2 SNEGSKA (reference sequence). CDR3 length: 16 residues. CDR3 loop: CSARKTHPRGNSPLHF. The CDR3 bases are TGCAGTGCTAGGAAGACTCACCCGAGAGGGAATTCACCCCTCCACTTT.

This clonotype came up a few times. The rearrangement links TRBV15 to TRBJ2-1; D tentatively reads TRBD1 or TRBD2 (5 bases each). Germline V gene data show CDR1 as LNHNV and CDR2 as YYDKDF (reference sequence). The germline V and J ends were trimmed by 6 bases and 2 bases, with 17 bases remaining between them. This CDR3 is built from 16 residues. Here the CDR3 DNA reads TGTGCCACCAGTACAATCCGGGACCGTCCCTACAATGAGCAGTTCTTC. It yields the protein CATSTIRDRPYNEQFF.

V is TRBV5-6 and J is TRBJ2-7; no definite D call. This CDR3 contains 13 residues. V lost 1 base and J lost 3, with 8 bases in between. The germline gives CDR1 SGHDT, CDR2 YYEEEE. CDR3 bases: TGTGCCAGCAGCTTGTCAATGCTCTACGAGCAGTACTTC. Its protein product is CASSLSMLYEQYF.

In DNA, the CDR3 is TGTGCCAGCAGCTTAGTGAGCACTAGCGGGAGTGAGCCCTACAATGAGCAGTTCTTC. It yields the protein CASSLVSTSGSEPYNEQFF. The V call is TRBV7-6, the J call TRBJ2-1; 11 positions agree with TRBD2. Germline V CDR1 and CDR2: SGHVS, FNYEAQ. Losses at the gene ends were 1 base for V and 2 bases for J; bases not matched to a gene: 10. The length of the CDR3 is 19 residues.

This clonotype was recorded a few times. The V gene is TRBV28, the J gene TRBJ2-7; D might be TRBD2 (5 bases). Trimming pared 8 bases from V and 3 bases from J, leaving 17 bases between. From germline, CDR1 is MDHEN and CDR2 SYDVKM. This CDR3 is 14 amino acids long. CDR3 sequence: CASAIGLARYEQYF. In nucleotides, the CDR3 is TGTGCCAGCGCGATTGGCCTAGCCCGCTACGAGCAGTACTTC.

This clonotype was counted only a few times. The gene calls are TRBV7-9 and TRBJ2-3, with TRBD1 identical over 7 bases. The CDR3 has 14 amino acids. CDR1 is SEHNR and CDR2 is FQNEAQ in the germline V gene (reference sequence). Trimming cost V 5 bases and J 7 bases; bases outside gene matches: 9. The CDR3 region has the DNA TGTGCCAGCAGCCCCGGGACAGTCCTCTATACGCAGTATTTT. This gives the protein CASSPGTVLYTQYF.

The genes are TRBV30 and TRBJ2-5, with D possibly being TRBD2 (6 bases). This CDR3 contains 14 residues. The V end was cut by 3 bases, the J end by 5 bases, with 16 bases between. Germline V gives CDR1 GTSNPN, CDR2 SVGIG (reference sequence). CDR3 region: CAWRGGGVGETQYF. The CDR3 DNA follows: TGTGCCTGGAGGGGAGGAGGGGTCGGTGAGACCCAGTACTTC.

There are many counts of this clonotype. CDR3 loop: CASSLFSALYNEQFF. The CDR3, as DNA: TGTGCCAGCAGCCTTTTCTCAGCGCTCTACAATGAGCAGTTCTTC. The genes are TRBV11-1 and TRBJ2-1; D unclear. The CDR3 length is 15 residues. Germline V gene lookup returns CDR1 SGHAT and CDR2 FQDESV (reference sequence). The germline V and J ends were trimmed by 5 bases and 3 bases, with 14 bases remaining between them.

The table lists this clonotype with a few counts. The chain uses TRBV5-1 and TRBJ2-1; TRBD2 might be the D (6 bases). Germline V CDR1 and CDR2: SGHRS, YFSETQ. Between the trimmed V and J ends, which lost 3 bases and 8 bases, there was a span of 12 bases. The CDR3 sequence is 13 residues long. CDR3 DNA: TGCGCCAGCAGCTCGGAGGGCCGGGATGAGCAGTTCTTC. This translates into CASSSEGRDEQFF.

The chain links TRBV12-3 or TRBV12-4 to TRBJ1-2; D unclear. The length of the CDR3 is 14 residues. V lost 0 bases and J 4 bases, leaving 9 bases between the germline ends. CDR3 coding DNA: TGTGCCAGCAGTTTAGCGATAACCTTCTATGGCTACACCTTC. Protein product: CASSLAITFYGYTF.

The genes are TRBV9 and TRBJ2-3, with TRBD2 identical over 10 bases. The CDR3 loop spans 14 amino acids. Germline CDR1 and CDR2: SGDLS and YYNGEE. The trim removed 7 bases at V and 3 bases at J, leaving 5 bases unmatched. CDR3 coding DNA: TGTGCCAGCGGGGGGGGACTAGCGACAGATACGCAGTATTTT. This sequence encodes CASGGGLATDTQYF.

This clonotype was seen more than once but under ten times. J is TRBJ2-7 and V is TRBV5-1, with 8 bases identical to TRBD1. The CDR3 loop spans 15 amino acids. The ends lost 0 bases at V and 6 bases at J; junction bases unmatched: 8. CDR1 SGHRS and CDR2 YFSETQ come from the germline V gene. This CDR3 is CASSLVAGQGIEQYF. The CDR3 coding sequence is TGCGCCAGCAGCTTGGTAGCCGGACAGGGAATCGAGCAGTACTTC.

The rearrangement links TRBV12-3 or TRBV12-4 to TRBJ2-3; 9 bases align to TRBD2. Trimming cost V 5 bases and J 2 bases; bases outside gene matches: 11. The CDR3 totals 17 residues. CDR3 sequence: CASSDRVLAGPTDTQYF. In DNA, the CDR3 is TGTGCCAGCAGTGACCGGGTCCTAGCGGGACCCACAGATACGCAGTATTTT.